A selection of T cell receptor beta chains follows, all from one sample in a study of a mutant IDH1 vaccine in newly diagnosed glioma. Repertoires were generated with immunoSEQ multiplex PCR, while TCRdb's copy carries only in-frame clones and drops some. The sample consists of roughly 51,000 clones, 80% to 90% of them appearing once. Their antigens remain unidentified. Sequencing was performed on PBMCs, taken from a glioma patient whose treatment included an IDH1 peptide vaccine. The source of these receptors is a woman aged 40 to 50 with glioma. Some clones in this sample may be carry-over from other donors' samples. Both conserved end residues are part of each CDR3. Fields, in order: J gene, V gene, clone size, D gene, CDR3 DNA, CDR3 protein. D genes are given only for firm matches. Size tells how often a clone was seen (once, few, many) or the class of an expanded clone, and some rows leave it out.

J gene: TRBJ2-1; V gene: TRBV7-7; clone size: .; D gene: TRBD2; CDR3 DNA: TGTGCTAGCAGCCCCTCGGGGGGGTTGGGCAATGAGCAGTTCTTC; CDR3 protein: CASSPSGGLGNEQFF
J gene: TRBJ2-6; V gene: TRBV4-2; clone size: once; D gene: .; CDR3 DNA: TGTGCCAGCAGCCAAGAGGTTGGGGCCAACGTCCTGACTTTC; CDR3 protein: CASSQEVGANVLTF
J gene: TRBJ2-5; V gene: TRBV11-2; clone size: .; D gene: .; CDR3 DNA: TGTGCCAGCAGCCCCCTGTGGGGGGGGCCGCAAGAGACCCAGTACTTC; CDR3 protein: CASSPLWGGPQETQYF
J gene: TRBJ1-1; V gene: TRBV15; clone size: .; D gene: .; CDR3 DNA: TGTGCCACCAGCAGAGCTGGGGGCTGGACTGAAGCTTTCTTT; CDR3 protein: CATSRAGGWTEAFF
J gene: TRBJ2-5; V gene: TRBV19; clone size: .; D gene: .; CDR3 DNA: TGTGCCAGTACAGGGAGGGGGCCGAAAGAGACCCAGTACTTC; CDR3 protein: CASTGRGPKETQYF
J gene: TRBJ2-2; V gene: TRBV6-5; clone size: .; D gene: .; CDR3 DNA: TGTGCCAGCAGTTACTCTAGGGTTAACACCGGGGAGCTGTTTTTT; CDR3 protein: CASSYSRVNTGELFF
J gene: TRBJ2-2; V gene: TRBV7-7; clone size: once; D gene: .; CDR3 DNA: TGTGCTAGCAGCTTAGCGCCAGCTTGGGAGGTGGTAATGACCGGGGAGCTGTTTTTT; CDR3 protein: CASSLAPAWEVVMTGELFF
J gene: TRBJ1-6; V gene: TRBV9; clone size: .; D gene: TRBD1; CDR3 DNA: TGTGCCAGCAGCGTTACAGGGGGCTCCTCACCCCTCCACTTT; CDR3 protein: CASSVTGGSSPLHF
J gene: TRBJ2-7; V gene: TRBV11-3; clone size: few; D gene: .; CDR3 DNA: TGTGCCAGCAGCTTAGATCTTCCCTCGTACGAGCAGTACTTC; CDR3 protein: CASSLDLPSYEQYF
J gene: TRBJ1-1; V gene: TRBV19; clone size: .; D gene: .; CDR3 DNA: TGTGCCAGTAGTTGGGCCCCGAACACTGAAGCTTTCTTT; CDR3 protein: CASSWAPNTEAFF
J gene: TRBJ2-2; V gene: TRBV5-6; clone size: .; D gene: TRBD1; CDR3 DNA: TGTGCCAGCAGCTTCTTAAAAGGGACAGGGGACACCGGGGAGCTGTTTTTT; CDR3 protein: CASSFLKGTGDTGELFF
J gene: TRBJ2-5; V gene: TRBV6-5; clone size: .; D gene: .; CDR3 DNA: TGTGCCAGCAGTTCCTCCGGAGAGACCCAGTACTTC; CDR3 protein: CASSSSGETQYF
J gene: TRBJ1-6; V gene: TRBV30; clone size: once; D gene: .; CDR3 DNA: TGTGCCTATGCGTACGGCGGTGCGGGGGGAACCCTCCACTTT; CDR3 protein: CAYAYGGAGGTLHF
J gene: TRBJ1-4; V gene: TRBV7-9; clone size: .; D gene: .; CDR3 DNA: TGTGCCAGCAGCTGGTCAGGAAGGGGTGAAAAACTGTTTTTT; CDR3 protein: CASSWSGRGEKLFF
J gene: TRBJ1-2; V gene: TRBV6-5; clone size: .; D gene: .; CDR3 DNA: TGTGCCAGCAGTTACTACGGGGAGGGCTACACCTTC; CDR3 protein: CASSYYGEGYTF
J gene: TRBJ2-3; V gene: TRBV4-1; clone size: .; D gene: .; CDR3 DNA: TGCGCCAGCAGCCCGCCGGCCGCCGCAGATACGCAGTATTTT; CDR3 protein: CASSPPAAADTQYF
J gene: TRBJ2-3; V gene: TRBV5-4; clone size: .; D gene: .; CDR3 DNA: TGTGCCAGCAGCTCCGAGCTGGCCCAACCCGATACGCAGTATTTT; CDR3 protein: CASSSELAQPDTQYF
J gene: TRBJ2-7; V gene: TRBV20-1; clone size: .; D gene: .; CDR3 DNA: TGCAGTGCTAGTGTTCTGGAGGGGCAGTACTTC; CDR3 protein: CSASVLEGQYF
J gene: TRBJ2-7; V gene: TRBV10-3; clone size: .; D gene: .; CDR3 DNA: TGTGCCATCAGTGAGAACTCCGCCCCGGGGGAGCAGTACTTC; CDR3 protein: CAISENSAPGEQYF
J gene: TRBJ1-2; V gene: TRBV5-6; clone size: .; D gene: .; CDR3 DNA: TGTGCCAGCAGCTTGTCAGGGGCAGGCTATGGCTACACCTTC; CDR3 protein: CASSLSGAGYGYTF
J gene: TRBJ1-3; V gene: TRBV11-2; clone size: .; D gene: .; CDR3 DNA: TGTGCCAGCAGCTCCCTGGGTTTAGGGGGTCGAGAAAACACCATATATTTT; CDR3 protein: CASSSLGLGGRENTIYF
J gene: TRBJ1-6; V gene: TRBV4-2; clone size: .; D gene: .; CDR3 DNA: TGTGCCAGCAGCCTTGCCGGGCCCCAGGATTCACCCCTCCACTTT; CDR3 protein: CASSLAGPQDSPLHF
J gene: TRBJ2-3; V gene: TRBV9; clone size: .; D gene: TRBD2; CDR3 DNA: TGTGCCAGCAGCCATGGGACTAGCGGGGGGAGGTCAGATACGCAGTATTTT; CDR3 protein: CASSHGTSGGRSDTQYF
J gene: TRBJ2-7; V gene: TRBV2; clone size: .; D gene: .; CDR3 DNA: TGTGCCAGCAGTGTCAAGGAGGGTTTAAGGCCCTACGAGCAGTACTTC; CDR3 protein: CASSVKEGLRPYEQYF
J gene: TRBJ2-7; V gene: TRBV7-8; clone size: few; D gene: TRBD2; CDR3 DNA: TGTGCCAGCCTTAAGATGGGGACTAGACCGGATGAGCAGTACTTC; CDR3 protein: CASLKMGTRPDEQYF
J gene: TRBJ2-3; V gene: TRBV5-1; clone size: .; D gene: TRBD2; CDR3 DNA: TGCGCCAGCAGCTTGGATACTAGCGACACAGATACGCAGTATTTT; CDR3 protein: CASSLDTSDTDTQYF
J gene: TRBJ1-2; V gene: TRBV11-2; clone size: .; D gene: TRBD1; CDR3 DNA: TGTGCCAGCAGCTCGGGACAGTTCTATGGCTACACCTTC; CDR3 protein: CASSSGQFYGYTF
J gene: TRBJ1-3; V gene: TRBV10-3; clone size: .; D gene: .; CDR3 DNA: TGTGCCATCACCGACCTCACAGGGGGAAACACCATATATTTT; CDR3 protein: CAITDLTGGNTIYF
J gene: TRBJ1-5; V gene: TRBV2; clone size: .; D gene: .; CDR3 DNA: TGTGCCAGCAGTGAGGGGGGGAATCAGCCCCAGCATTTT; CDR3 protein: CASSEGGNQPQHF
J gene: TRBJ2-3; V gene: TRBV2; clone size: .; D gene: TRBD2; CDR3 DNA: TGTGCCAGCAGTGCCCACACTAGCGGGGGCACAGATACGCAGTATTTT; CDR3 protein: CASSAHTSGGTDTQYF
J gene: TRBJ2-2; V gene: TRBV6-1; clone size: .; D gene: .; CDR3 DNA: TGTGCCAGCAGTGAATTAATGAACACCGGGGAGCTGTTTTTT; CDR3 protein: CASSELMNTGELFF
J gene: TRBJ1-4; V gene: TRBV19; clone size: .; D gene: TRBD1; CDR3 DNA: TGTGCCAGTAGAGACAGGGCTAATGAAAAACTGTTTTTT; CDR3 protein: CASRDRANEKLFF
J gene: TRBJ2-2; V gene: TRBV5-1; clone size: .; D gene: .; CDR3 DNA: TGCGCCAGCAGCTTGGGGCAGAACACCGGGGAGCTGTTTTTT; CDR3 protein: CASSLGQNTGELFF
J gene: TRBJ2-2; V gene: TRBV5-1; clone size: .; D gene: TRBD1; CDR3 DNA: TGCGCCAGCAGCTTAACGACAGGGGCGAACACCGGGGAGCTGTTTTTT; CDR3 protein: CASSLTTGANTGELFF
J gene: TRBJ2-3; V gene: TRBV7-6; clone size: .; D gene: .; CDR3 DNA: TGTGCCAGCAGCCGCTCAGGGGTAGCAGATACGCAGTATTTT; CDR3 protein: CASSRSGVADTQYF
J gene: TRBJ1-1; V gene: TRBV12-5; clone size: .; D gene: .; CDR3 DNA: TGTGCTAGTGGTTGGGAGAACACTGAAGCTTTCTTT; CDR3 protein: CASGWENTEAFF
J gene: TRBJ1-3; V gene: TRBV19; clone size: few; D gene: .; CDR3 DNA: TGTGCTACCCGAGGGGTAAGCTCTGGAAACACCATATATTTT; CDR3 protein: CATRGVSSGNTIYF
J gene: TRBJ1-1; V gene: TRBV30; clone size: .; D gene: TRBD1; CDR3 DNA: TGTGCCTGGAGTGCTCCCGGGACAGGCGTAGTTGGGGCTTTCTTT; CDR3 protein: CAWSAPGTGVVGAFF
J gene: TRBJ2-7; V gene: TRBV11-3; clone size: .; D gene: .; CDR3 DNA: TGTGCCAGCAGCTCATTTCGGGACACCCGTCAGGAGCAGTACTTC; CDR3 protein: CASSSFRDTRQEQYF
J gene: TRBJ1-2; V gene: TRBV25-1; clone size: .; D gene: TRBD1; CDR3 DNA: TGTGCCAGCAGTGAAGGACAGGGTTATGGCTACACCTTC; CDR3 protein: CASSEGQGYGYTF
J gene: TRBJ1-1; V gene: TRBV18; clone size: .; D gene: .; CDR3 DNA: TGTGCCAGCTCACCCCTCGGGAGCAACACTGAAGCTTTCTTT; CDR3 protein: CASSPLGSNTEAFF
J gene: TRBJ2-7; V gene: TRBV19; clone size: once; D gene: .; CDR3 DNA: TGTGCCAGTAGTATTGGGCCGGGGCCCTCTTCCGGCGAGTACTTC; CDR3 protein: CASSIGPGPSSGEYF